Listed here are 19 T cell receptor beta chains from one sample, sequenced in a study of response to subunit inactivated influenza vaccine. TCRdb redid the calling of the RT-PCR reads with MiXCR, one entry per CDR3 protein. The sample has around 570,000 distinct CDR3 sequences, roughly 10% seen once. These data are also associated with another study on T cells expressing NK-cell markers. That paper adds: 5'RACE template switching built TCR beta cDNA with unique molecular identifiers.

The material was PBMCs from blood, obtained on the day of vaccination. The source is a man aged 50 or older who received an inactivated influenza vaccine.

V gene TRBV28 combines with J gene TRBJ2-7; 7 bases line up with TRBD1. The trim removed 8 bases at V and 1 base at J, leaving 5 bases unmatched. This CDR3 has 13 amino acids. Germline loops: CDR1 MDHEN, CDR2 SYDVKM. The CDR3 is CASDPGQSYEQYF. The CDR3 DNA reads as TGTGCCAGCGACCCGGGACAGTCCTACGAGCAGTACTTC. Full variable domain (remainder filled in from reference TRBV28 and TRBJ2-7): DVKVTQSSRYLVKRTGEKVFLECVQDMDHENMFWYRQDPGLGLRLIYFSYDVKMKEKGDIPEGYSVSREKKERFSLILESASTNQTSMYLCASDPGQSYEQYFGPGTRLTVT.

This chain links TRBV20-1 with TRBJ1-5, with a possible D match to TRBD1 (6 bases). This CDR3 contains 14 residues. CDR1 DFQATT and CDR2 SNEGSKA come from the germline V gene (reference sequence). V was pared by 1 base and J by 6 bases, with 13 bases between. The CDR3 sequence: CSARVQGVGQPQHF. CDR3 DNA: TGCAGTGCTAGAGTACAGGGAGTGGGTCAGCCCCAGCATTTT.

The chain links TRBV6-2 or TRBV6-3 to TRBJ2-1; 13 nucleotides match TRBD2. Trimming took 0 bases from V and 7 from J; bases not matched to a gene: 6. CDR1 and CDR2 (germline): MNHEY, SVGEGT. The CDR3 contains 17 residues. The CDR3 DNA follows: TGTGCCAGCAGTTACTCCATCGTGGGACTAGCGGGGAATGAGCAGTTCTTC. Residues: CASSYSIVGLAGNEQFF.

This chain uses TRBV7-9 with TRBJ2-2; TRBD2 matches at 8 bases. This CDR3 comprises 15 residues. V gave up 1 base and J gave up 6 bases; unmatched junction bases: 4. Germline loops: CDR1 SEHNR, CDR2 FQNEAQ (reference sequence). CDR3 bases: TGTGCCAGCAGCTTAGAGGGACTAGGCTCCGGGGAGCTGTTTTTT. Translation gives CASSLEGLGSGELFF.

The chain couples TRBV20-1 to TRBJ2-5; 7 nucleotides match TRBD2. J gave up 4 bases and V 6 bases, and 11 bases lay outside the gene matches. CDR1 and CDR2 (germline): DFQATT, SNEGSKA (reference sequence). The CDR3 covers 14 residues. The CDR3: CSALLADFGETQYF. The DNA for the CDR3 is TGCAGTGCCCTTCTAGCGGACTTCGGAGAGACCCAGTACTTC.

This sequence joins TRBV6-5 and TRBJ2-3, with 7 bases that match TRBD2. Looked up from germline, CDR1 is MNHEY and CDR2 is SVGAGI. Germline trimming cut 2 bases from V and 2 bases from J; bases unmatched to any gene: 4. CDR3 length equals 15 residues. CDR3 coding DNA: TGTGCCAGCAGTTACGGACGGGGGGTCACAGATACGCAGTATTTT. This codes for CASSYGRGVTDTQYF.

This clonotype appeared a few times. The genes are TRBV11-2 and TRBJ2-1; D remains unclear. Germline CDR1 is SGHAT and CDR2 is FQNNGV. The CDR3 has 15 amino acids. V lost 1 base and J 6 bases, leaving 13 bases between the germline ends. The CDR3 here is CASSLGRMMFNEQFF. Written as DNA, the CDR3 is TGTGCCAGCAGCTTAGGACGGATGATGTTCAATGAGCAGTTCTTC.

A few counts support this clonotype. At one boundary the junction diverges from the germline segment, which might be a read error. V and J are TRBV12-3 or TRBV12-4 and TRBJ2-2; 13 bases match TRBD2. This CDR3 is built from 16 residues. CDR3 residues: CASRLGLAGENGELFF. CDR3 nucleotides: TGTGCCAGCAGATTAGGACTAGCGGGAGAGAACGGGGAGCTGTTTTTT.

The V gene is TRBV2, the J gene TRBJ2-2; no reliable D call. The ends were cut back, 0 bases at V and 3 bases at J, with 5 bases in the middle. The germline gives CDR1 SNHLY, CDR2 FYNNEI. The CDR3 length is 14 residues. CDR3 nucleotides: TGTGCCAGCAGTGAAGCAAGCTACACCGGGGAGCTGTTTTTT. This codes for CASSEASYTGELFF.

This clonotype was seen only a few times. CDR3 amino acids: CASSQERGRAQYF. The DNA for the CDR3 is TGCGCCAGCAGCCAAGAACGGGGGCGGGCGCAGTATTTT. This rearrangement joins TRBV4-3 to TRBJ2-3; D is tentatively TRBD1 or TRBD2 (6 bases each). Trimming removed 0 bases from V and 10 bases from J, with 11 bases in between. This CDR3 is 13 amino acids long. CDR1 LGHNA and CDR2 YSLEER come from the germline V gene.

This clonotype was seen at least ten times. The chain combines TRBV29-1 with TRBJ2-3; D unresolved. Germline lookup yields CDR1 SQVTM and CDR2 ANQGSEA. The CDR3 consists of 12 residues. V gave up 4 bases and J gave up 2 bases, with 7 bases separating them. The CDR3 nucleotides are TGCAGCGTTGGACACTACACAGATACGCAGTATTTT. It is translated as CSVGHYTDTQYF.

This clonotype was seen only a few times. The V and J genes are TRBV6-5 and TRBJ2-3; 9 nucleotides agree with TRBD2. The V gene's germline CDR1 is MNHEY and CDR2 SVGAGI. This CDR3 is built from 15 residues. V dropped 1 base and J dropped 4; count of bases not matched to a gene: 3. The CDR3 DNA follows: TGTGCCAGCAGTTACTTAGCGGGAGTTCCAGATACGCAGTATTTT. Protein product: CASSYLAGVPDTQYF.

This clonotype appeared a few times. J is TRBJ2-1 and V is TRBV19; 12 nucleotides align to TRBD2. The CDR3 totals 19 residues. Trimming took 5 bases from V and 5 from J; bases not matched to a gene: 16. In germline, CDR1 is LNHDA, CDR2 SQIVND (reference sequence). CDR3 amino acids: CASSPGTSGLQGLDNEQFF. CDR3 DNA: TGTGCCAGTAGTCCCGGGACTAGCGGGTTACAAGGCTTGGACAATGAGCAGTTCTTC.

This sequence joins TRBV7-8 and TRBJ1-5; the D is unclear. With 5 bases removed from V and 4 bases from J, the gap between germline ends came to 12 bases. CDR3 size: 14 residues. The germline CDR1 and CDR2 sequences are SGHVS and FQNEAQ. CDR3 protein: CASSLTFGNQPQHF. The CDR3 bases are TGTGCCAGCAGCCTTACATTTGGAAATCAGCCCCAGCATTTT.

This clonotype was seen only a few times. The chain combines TRBV20-1 with TRBJ2-3; 7 bases are a match to TRBD2. The CDR3 totals 16 residues. CDR1 DFQATT and CDR2 SNEGSKA come from the germline V gene (reference sequence). The V gene end was trimmed by 1 base and the J gene end by 3 bases; junction bases not matched to a gene: 10. The chain's CDR3 is CSARAASGFVTDTQYF. The CDR3 DNA reads as TGCAGTGCTAGAGCGGCTAGCGGATTTGTTACAGATACGCAGTATTTT.

The chain carries TRBV5-1 and TRBJ1-1; 7 positions agree with TRBD1. This CDR3 region has 14 residues. Losses at the gene ends were 4 bases for V and 8 bases for J; bases not matched to a gene: 11. Germline V gene data show CDR1 as SGHRS and CDR2 as YFSETQ. CDR3 bases: TGCGCCAGCAGCCCGGACTCCCGGGACAGAGAAGCTTTCTTT. Encoded protein: CASSPDSRDREAFF.

This clonotype came up a few times. The rearrangement links TRBV20-1 to TRBJ2-1; 9 bases fit TRBD2. This CDR3 has 15 residues. V was pared by 6 bases and J by 4 bases, with 10 bases of the junction left unmatched. In germline, CDR1 is DFQATT, CDR2 SNEGSKA (reference sequence). The CDR3 loop is CSAPEVSGSYNEQFF. For the CDR3, the DNA is TGCAGTGCCCCGGAGGTTAGCGGGAGTTACAATGAGCAGTTCTTC.

This clonotype was picked up a small number of times. As DNA, the CDR3 is TGTGCCAGCTCACCTCCGACTAGAGGCGAGCAGTACTTC. Its translation: CASSPPTRGEQYF. The chain joins TRBV18 to TRBJ2-7; weak D call: TRBD2 (6 bases). Trimming took 3 bases from V and 6 from J, leaving 12 bases between them. This CDR3 has 13 amino acids. CDR1 is KGHSH, CDR2 LQKENI, per germline. The whole variable domain, remainder taken from reference TRBV18 and TRBJ2-7, is NAGVMQNPRHLVRRRGQEARLRCSPMKGHSHVYWYRQLPEEGLKFMVYLQKENIIDESGMPKERFSAEFPKEGPSILRIQQVVRGDSAAYFCASSPPTRGEQYFGPGTRLTVT.

This clonotype was observed a few times. The chain uses TRBV18 and TRBJ2-1; TRBD1 aligns across 8 bases. J was trimmed by 14 bases and V by 5 bases; bases with no gene match: 8. Germline V gives CDR1 KGHSH, CDR2 LQKENI. The CDR3 runs to 12 residues. As DNA, the CDR3 is TGTGCCAGCTCAGCCGACAGGGGAAGGAAGTTCTTC. Translation: CASSADRGRKFF.